Listed below are T cell receptor beta chains from one sample, sequenced in a study of shared clonotypes between healthy human individuals. Data came from immunoSEQ multiplex PCR; TCRdb stores just in-frame clones and leaves some out. In the table there are roughly 500,000 clones, 60% to 80% of which are singletons. The sequencing input was PBMCs. The origin of the receptors is a woman in her 40s in good health. Some clones in this sample may be carry-over from other donors' samples. CDR3s include the opening cysteine and the closing phenylalanine or tryptophan. Fields, in order: V gene, J gene, D gene, clone size, CDR3 protein, CDR3 DNA. D genes are given only for firm matches. Size tells how often a clone was seen (once, few, many) or the class of an expanded clone, and some rows leave it out.

v_gene: TRBV4-1; j_gene: TRBJ2-1; d_gene: TRBD2; abundance: .; CDR3aa: CASSQDGGLAGRPYNEQFF; CDR3nt: TGCGCCAGCAGCCAAGATGGAGGACTAGCGGGCAGGCCCTACAATGAGCAGTTCTTC
v_gene: TRBV5-1; j_gene: TRBJ2-7; d_gene: TRBD2; abundance: few; CDR3aa: CASSRRVAGVNHEQYF; CDR3nt: TGCGCCAGCAGCCGGCGGGTAGCGGGAGTTAACCACGAGCAGTACTTC
v_gene: TRBV11-1; j_gene: TRBJ2-7; d_gene: .; abundance: .; CDR3aa: CASRRAGQARNEQYF; CDR3nt: TGTGCCAGCAGGCGCGCCGGGCAGGCGAGGAACGAGCAGTACTTC
v_gene: TRBV15; j_gene: TRBJ2-2; d_gene: .; abundance: few; CDR3aa: CATSGNAEAGELFF; CDR3nt: TGTGCCACCAGCGGGAACGCCGAGGCCGGGGAGCTGTTTTTT
v_gene: TRBV18; j_gene: TRBJ2-1; d_gene: .; abundance: .; CDR3aa: CASSPSGRRLNEQFF; CDR3nt: TGTGCCAGCTCCCCGTCGGGGAGGCGGCTCAATGAGCAGTTCTTC
v_gene: TRBV14; j_gene: TRBJ1-2; d_gene: .; abundance: once; CDR3aa: CASSFRANYGYTF; CDR3nt: TGTGCCAGCAGCTTCAGGGCCAACTATGGCTACACCTTC
v_gene: TRBV28; j_gene: TRBJ1-5; d_gene: .; abundance: .; CDR3aa: CASSRDRPTTPQHF; CDR3nt: TGTGCCAGCAGTCGCGACAGACCCACCACTCCCCAGCATTTT
v_gene: TRBV27; j_gene: TRBJ2-1; d_gene: TRBD2; abundance: .; CDR3aa: CASSLGTSSYNEQFF; CDR3nt: TGTGCCAGCAGCCTCGGGACTAGCAGCTACAATGAGCAGTTCTTC
v_gene: TRBV5-1; j_gene: TRBJ1-2; d_gene: .; abundance: .; CDR3aa: CASSLMGSGFSGYTF; CDR3nt: TGCGCCAGCAGCTTGATGGGTTCAGGGTTCAGTGGCTACACCTTC
v_gene: TRBV11-2; j_gene: TRBJ1-4; d_gene: .; abundance: many; CDR3aa: CASVPLDNEKLFF; CDR3nt: TGTGCCAGCGTGCCCCTCGATAATGAAAAACTGTTTTTT
v_gene: TRBV28; j_gene: TRBJ2-1; d_gene: .; abundance: .; CDR3aa: CASSLIRLEGNEQFF; CDR3nt: TGTGCCAGCAGTTTAATCCGCTTGGAGGGGAATGAGCAGTTCTTC
v_gene: TRBV5-4; j_gene: TRBJ2-5; d_gene: .; abundance: .; CDR3aa: CASSLIGERGETQYF; CDR3nt: TGTGCCAGCAGCTTGATCGGCGAGAGGGGGGAGACCCAGTACTTC
v_gene: TRBV30; j_gene: TRBJ2-7; d_gene: .; abundance: few; CDR3aa: CAWSVFSIRGRSEQYF; CDR3nt: TGTGCCTGGAGTGTATTTTCCATCCGTGGTCGAAGCGAGCAGTACTTC
v_gene: TRBV30; j_gene: TRBJ2-1; d_gene: TRBD2; abundance: .; CDR3aa: CAWSRLAGDHNEQFF; CDR3nt: TGTGCCTGGAGTCGTCTAGCGGGAGACCACAATGAGCAGTTCTTC
v_gene: TRBV18; j_gene: TRBJ2-7; d_gene: .; abundance: .; CDR3aa: CASSPPAGDEQYF; CDR3nt: TGTGCCAGCTCACCACCGGCAGGGGACGAGCAGTACTTC
v_gene: TRBV7-7; j_gene: TRBJ2-3; d_gene: .; abundance: .; CDR3aa: CASSRDFRAPQYF; CDR3nt: TGTGCTAGCAGCCGGGACTTTAGGGCGCCGCAGTATTTT
v_gene: TRBV10-3; j_gene: TRBJ2-7; d_gene: .; abundance: .; CDR3aa: CAISGTPSSYEQYF; CDR3nt: TGTGCCATCAGTGGGACACCGAGCTCCTACGAGCAGTACTTC
v_gene: TRBV28; j_gene: TRBJ1-1; d_gene: .; abundance: .; CDR3aa: CASSSQQVFEAFF; CDR3nt: TGTGCCAGCAGTTCCCAACAGGTATTTGAAGCTTTCTTT
v_gene: TRBV18; j_gene: TRBJ2-5; d_gene: .; abundance: .; CDR3aa: CASSPRQSIGTQETQYF; CDR3nt: TGTGCCAGCTCACCAAGGCAGTCCATTGGGACCCAAGAGACCCAGTACTTC
v_gene: TRBV6-1; j_gene: TRBJ2-2; d_gene: .; abundance: few; CDR3aa: CASSITNSGELFF; CDR3nt: TGTGCCAGCAGTATTACGAATTCCGGGGAGCTGTTTTTT
v_gene: TRBV5-8; j_gene: TRBJ2-5; d_gene: .; abundance: .; CDR3aa: CASSPRDNQETQYF; CDR3nt: TGTGCCAGCAGCCCCCGGGACAATCAAGAGACCCAGTACTTC
v_gene: TRBV14; j_gene: TRBJ2-1; d_gene: .; abundance: .; CDR3aa: CASSTLFYNEQFF; CDR3nt: TGTGCCAGCAGTACCCTGTTCTACAATGAGCAGTTCTTC
v_gene: TRBV5-1; j_gene: TRBJ2-2; d_gene: TRBD1; abundance: few; CDR3aa: CASSPGQGNTGELFF; CDR3nt: TGCGCCAGCAGCCCAGGACAGGGGAACACCGGGGAGCTGTTTTTT
v_gene: TRBV7-9; j_gene: TRBJ2-1; d_gene: .; abundance: .; CDR3aa: CASSFVRDEQFF; CDR3nt: TGTGCCAGCAGCTTTGTGCGGGATGAGCAGTTCTTC
v_gene: TRBV5-1; j_gene: TRBJ2-7; d_gene: TRBD1; abundance: few; CDR3aa: CASSLGRGRGQRGDEQYF; CDR3nt: TGCGCCAGCAGCTTGGGGCGTGGCAGGGGGCAACGGGGAGACGAGCAGTACTTC
v_gene: TRBV27; j_gene: TRBJ1-2; d_gene: .; abundance: .; CDR3aa: CASSFSWTALNYGYTF; CDR3nt: TGTGCCAGCAGTTTTTCCTGGACAGCTCTCAACTATGGCTACACCTTC
v_gene: TRBV6-4; j_gene: TRBJ2-7; d_gene: TRBD2; abundance: .; CDR3aa: CASKVGGGSYEQYF; CDR3nt: TGTGCCAGCAAGGTCGGCGGCGGGAGCTACGAGCAGTACTTC
v_gene: TRBV30; j_gene: TRBJ2-7; d_gene: .; abundance: .; CDR3aa: CAWSVSSFGEQYF; CDR3nt: TGTGCCTGGAGTGTCTCCAGCTTTGGCGAGCAGTACTTC
v_gene: TRBV5-1; j_gene: TRBJ2-7; d_gene: TRBD2; abundance: few; CDR3aa: CASSFSGRIHEQYF; CDR3nt: TGCGCCAGCAGCTTTAGCGGGAGGATCCACGAGCAGTACTTC
v_gene: TRBV5-1; j_gene: TRBJ2-2; d_gene: TRBD2; abundance: .; CDR3aa: CASSPAGVGTGELFF; CDR3nt: TGCGCCAGCAGCCCAGCGGGAGTTGGGACCGGGGAGCTGTTTTTT
v_gene: TRBV21-1; j_gene: TRBJ1-1; d_gene: .; abundance: .; CDR3aa: CASPAWDTEAFF; CDR3nt: TGTGCCAGCCCCGCGTGGGACACTGAAGCTTTCTTT
v_gene: TRBV6-1; j_gene: TRBJ2-1; d_gene: TRBD2; abundance: .; CDR3aa: CASSESPGGPGEQFF; CDR3nt: TGTGCCAGCAGTGAAAGTCCGGGAGGGCCGGGTGAGCAGTTCTTC
v_gene: TRBV10-2; j_gene: TRBJ2-7; d_gene: TRBD1; abundance: .; CDR3aa: CASSGQGDEQYF; CDR3nt: TGCGCCAGCAGCGGACAGGGGGACGAGCAGTACTTC
v_gene: TRBV5-1; j_gene: TRBJ2-3; d_gene: TRBD1; abundance: .; CDR3aa: CASSLADRATDTQYF; CDR3nt: TGCGCCAGCAGCTTGGCCGACAGGGCGACAGATACGCAGTATTTT
v_gene: TRBV28; j_gene: TRBJ1-1; d_gene: .; abundance: few; CDR3aa: CASSPRGEAFF; CDR3nt: TGTGCCAGCAGCCCGAGGGGGGAAGCTTTCTTT
v_gene: TRBV19; j_gene: TRBJ2-7; d_gene: TRBD2; abundance: .; CDR3aa: CASSVRPMTASGGEQYF; CDR3nt: TGTGCCAGTAGCGTCCGCCCCATGACAGCCTCGGGAGGTGAGCAGTACTTC
v_gene: TRBV7-9; j_gene: TRBJ1-1; d_gene: TRBD1; abundance: .; CDR3aa: CASSLLRDSSLNTEAFF; CDR3nt: TGTGCCAGCAGTCTTCTTCGGGACAGCTCCTTGAACACTGAAGCTTTCTTT
v_gene: TRBV11-2; j_gene: TRBJ2-7; d_gene: .; abundance: .; CDR3aa: CASSLGRSPPYEQYF; CDR3nt: TGTGCCAGCAGCTTAGGTCGGTCCCCACCCTACGAGCAGTACTTC
v_gene: TRBV5-1; j_gene: TRBJ2-3; d_gene: .; abundance: .; CDR3aa: CASSSPQGLLTDTQYF; CDR3nt: TGCGCCAGCAGCTCCCCACAGGGCCTCCTCACAGATACGCAGTATTTT
v_gene: TRBV2; j_gene: TRBJ2-5; d_gene: TRBD1; abundance: once; CDR3aa: CASSPGGTQYF; CDR3nt: TGTGCCAGCAGTCCAGGGGGAACCCAGTACTTC
v_gene: TRBV4-1; j_gene: TRBJ1-5; d_gene: TRBD1; abundance: .; CDR3aa: CASSQTGWGGNQPQHF; CDR3nt: TGCGCCAGCAGCCAGACAGGGTGGGGGGGCAATCAGCCCCAGCATTTT
v_gene: TRBV6-1; j_gene: TRBJ1-5; d_gene: TRBD1; abundance: .; CDR3aa: CASSETNRGTGNQPQHF; CDR3nt: TGTGCCAGCAGTGAGACCAATCGTGGGACAGGCAATCAGCCCCAGCATTTT
v_gene: TRBV10-3; j_gene: TRBJ1-1; d_gene: TRBD1; abundance: .; CDR3aa: CAISAQGANTEAFF; CDR3nt: TGTGCCATCAGTGCACAGGGGGCTAACACTGAAGCTTTCTTT
v_gene: TRBV19; j_gene: TRBJ2-5; d_gene: TRBD1; abundance: few; CDR3aa: CASSIGDRVQETQYF; CDR3nt: TGTGCCAGTAGTATAGGGGACAGGGTACAAGAGACCCAGTACTTC
v_gene: TRBV14; j_gene: TRBJ2-1; d_gene: .; abundance: .; CDR3aa: CASSQASSAGNEQFF; CDR3nt: TGTGCCAGCAGCCAAGCCTCATCAGCGGGCAATGAGCAGTTCTTC